This section outlines one T cell receptor beta chain sequence together with its context. In the original processing: Estimated nucleated cell counts came from reference gene primer amplification. Profiling relied on immunoSEQ multiplex PCR, and the TCRdb table lists in-frame clones only, not all of them. Clone size and V and J calls were adopted from that table, with D and trimming inferred from the DNA. The sample holds tens of thousands of clones, around 87% seen once. The data belong to a study of blood T cell repertoires in COVID-19. This CDR3 has 18 residues. Trimming removed 2 bases from V and 0 bases from J, with 18 bases in between. Germline assignment: CDR1 MGHDK and CDR2 SYGVNS.

The receptor's source is a man in his fifties or sixties with active COVID-19. The sequencing sample was made of peripheral blood. This chain links TRBV25-1 with TRBJ2-3, with a weak D call TRBD1 (7 bases). CDR3 in DNA: TGTGCCAGCAGTGAACTAGACAGGGACTTCGCTAGCACAGATACGCAGTATTTT. Protein sequence: CASSELDRDFASTDTQYF.